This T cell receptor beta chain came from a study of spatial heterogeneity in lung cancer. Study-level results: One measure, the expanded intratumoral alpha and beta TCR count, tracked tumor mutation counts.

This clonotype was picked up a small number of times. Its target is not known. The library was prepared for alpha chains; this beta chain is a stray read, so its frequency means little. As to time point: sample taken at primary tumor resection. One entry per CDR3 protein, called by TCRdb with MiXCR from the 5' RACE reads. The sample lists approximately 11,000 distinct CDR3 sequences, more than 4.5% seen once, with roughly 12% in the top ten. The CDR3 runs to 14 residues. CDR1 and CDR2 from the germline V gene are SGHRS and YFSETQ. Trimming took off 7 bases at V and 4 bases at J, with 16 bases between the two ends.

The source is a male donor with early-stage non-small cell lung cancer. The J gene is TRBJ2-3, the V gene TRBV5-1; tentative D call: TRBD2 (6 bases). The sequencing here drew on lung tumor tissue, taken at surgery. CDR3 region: CASFSGLTADTQYF. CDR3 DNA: TGCGCCAGCTTCTCGGGACTCACGGCAGATACGCAGTATTTT. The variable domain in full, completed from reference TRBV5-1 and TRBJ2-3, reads KAGVTQTPRYLIKTRGQQVTLSCSPISGHRSVSWYQQTPGQGLQFLFEYFSETQRNKGNFPGRFSGRQFSNSRSEMNVSTLELGDSALYLCASFSGLTADTQYFGPGTRLTVL.